This T cell receptor (beta chain) is from a study of control samples from healthy donors and cancer patients. Sequenced by immunoSEQ multiplex PCR; TCRdb stores in-frame clones only, minus some. The sample has around 19,000 clones; around 83% are singletons. This CDR3 spans 15 amino acids. Trimming at V came to 2 bases and at J to 5 bases, leaving 5 bases not matched to a gene. Germline CDR1 and CDR2: SEHNR and FQNEAQ (reference sequence). This TCR derives from a man of 80 years or more with head and neck cancer. The chain carries TRBV7-9 and TRBJ2-5; 10 positions agree with TRBD1. The source material was PBMCs. The CDR3 DNA sequence: TGTGCCAGCAGCTTAATCGGGACAGGGGAGGAGACCCAGTACTTC. Its protein is CASSLIGTGEETQYF.